The present entry profiles one T cell receptor beta chain with its context. Its antigen remains unknown. Losses at the gene ends were 5 bases for V and 3 bases for J; bases not matched to a gene: 5. Germline-derived CDR1 and CDR2 are SGHNT and YENEEA. The CDR3 extends over 15 amino acids. Treatment indicated: about 20 received Ad26.COV2.S at low or high dose, single or two shots; 5 received placebo; per-sample allocation not given. Specimens were obtained on day 63 following the first vaccine or placebo injection. A Boston adult aged 18-55 years was the donor. This sample is drawn from a study of Ad26.COV2.S vaccination and SARS-CoV-2 variants. Turning to the study itself: Donor participated within the Ad26.COV2.S arm of the COV1001 trial.

Here immunoSEQ multiplex PCR was the method, and the copy in TCRdb shows in-frame clones only, minus some. The table records 360,000 or so clones, around 87% of them present only once. Findings of the study overall: People given the vaccine had a wider spike-specific TCR breadth than placebo recipients did.

The receptor's source is a person between 18 and 65 years old who received the Ad26.COV2.S COVID-19 vaccine or a placebo. The source material was peripheral blood, sampled in a trial of Ad26.COV2.S vaccine versus placebo. This rearrangement joins TRBV11-3 to TRBJ2-2; 8 bases agree with TRBD1. CDR3 residues: CASSAQGQDTGELFF. In DNA, the CDR3 is TGTGCCAGCAGCGCCCAGGGACAGGACACCGGGGAGCTGTTTTTT.